The T cell receptor beta chain under discussion was sequenced for a study of T-cell reconstitution after alpha-beta-depleted transplantation in children. Study outcomes and limitations: Surviving recipient cells, namely T cells and thymic progenitors, were the source of high day-60 TCRbeta diversity in some patients. Hyperexpanded clones declined; after one year, newly produced T cells mostly supplied diversity.

The CDR3 length is 16 residues. Trimming pared 2 bases from V and 0 bases from J, leaving 13 bases between. Germline lookup yields CDR1 ENHRY and CDR2 SYGVKD. A library of TCRbeta sequences, prepared with unique molecular identifiers, was generated. TCRdb reanalysed the PCR reads using MiXCR and keeps one entry per CDR3 protein. The sample holds around 240,000 distinct CDR3 sequences, roughly 8% seen once. This clonotype was counted many times. Antigen: not known. The chain couples TRBV10-3 to TRBJ1-2, with D hard to call. The sequence was obtained from a male patient under 18 who had a stem cell transplant for acute lymphoblastic leukemia, so the T cells may come from the graft donor. Sequencing used PBMCs, mostly from graft donor cells, obtained 180 days after TCRalphabeta/CD19-depleted stem cell transplant. The CDR3 loop is CAISEAQPFANYGYTF. CDR3 sequence (DNA): TGTGCCATCAGTGAGGCACAGCCCTTCGCTAACTATGGCTACACCTTC.